This is a list of T cell receptor beta chains from one sample in a study of chemoradiotherapy in HPV16-positive cancers. Libraries were prepared by immunoSEQ multiplex PCR; TCRdb keeps only in-frame clonotypes and omits some of them. Among about 36,000 clones listed, 92% were seen once. This material consisted of blood, taken from a patient who underwent chemoradiotherapy. These receptors were collected from a human donor with HPV-associated anogenital cancer. Each CDR3 is given with its conserved first and last residue. Each record gives: D gene, clone size, J gene, V gene, CDR3 DNA, CDR3 protein. A D gene is named only where the DNA matches it firmly. Only some rows state a clone size, as once, few, many or a class for expanded clones.

D gene: TRBD1; clone size: .; J gene: TRBJ2-7; V gene: TRBV7-6; CDR3 DNA: TGTGCCAGCAGCTTCGAGGACAGGGGGCCTTACGAGCAGTACTTC; CDR3 protein: CASSFEDRGPYEQYF
D gene: TRBD1; clone size: .; J gene: TRBJ2-7; V gene: TRBV4-1; CDR3 DNA: TGCGCCAGCAGCCAAGATGGTAGGACAGGGAGGTCCTACGAGCAGTACTTC; CDR3 protein: CASSQDGRTGRSYEQYF
D gene: TRBD1; clone size: .; J gene: TRBJ1-6; V gene: TRBV7-9; CDR3 DNA: TGTGCCAGCAGCCCCGGACAGGGATGGTCACCCCTCCACTTT; CDR3 protein: CASSPGQGWSPLHF
D gene: TRBD2; clone size: .; J gene: TRBJ2-1; V gene: TRBV6-5; CDR3 DNA: TGTGCCAGCAGTTACTCTCTAGCGGAGTACAATGAGCAGTTCTTC; CDR3 protein: CASSYSLAEYNEQFF
D gene: TRBD2; clone size: .; J gene: TRBJ2-1; V gene: TRBV9; CDR3 DNA: TGTGCCAGCAGCGTAGAGCGGGAACCGATCTACAATGAGCAGTTCTTC; CDR3 protein: CASSVEREPIYNEQFF
D gene: TRBD2; clone size: .; J gene: TRBJ2-2; V gene: TRBV23-1; CDR3 DNA: TGCGCCAGCAGTCTCCCGGGACTAGTAGACACCGGGGAGCTGTTTTTT; CDR3 protein: CASSLPGLVDTGELFF
D gene: .; clone size: .; J gene: TRBJ1-2; V gene: TRBV19; CDR3 DNA: TGTGCCAGTAGTATACGACGGGCCTCCTATGGCTACACCTTC; CDR3 protein: CASSIRRASYGYTF
D gene: .; clone size: once; J gene: TRBJ2-7; V gene: TRBV15; CDR3 DNA: TGTGCCACCAGCAACCCGATAGAGGAGGGGGGGCTGTACGAGCAGTACTTC; CDR3 protein: CATSNPIEEGGLYEQYF
D gene: TRBD2; clone size: .; J gene: TRBJ2-7; V gene: TRBV4-2; CDR3 DNA: TGTGCCAGCAGCCCTAGCGGGGTCTGGACCGAGCAGTACTTC; CDR3 protein: CASSPSGVWTEQYF
D gene: TRBD1; clone size: .; J gene: TRBJ1-2; V gene: TRBV27; CDR3 DNA: TGTGCCAGCAGGCGGACAGGGGGCACGGATGGCTACACCTTC; CDR3 protein: CASRRTGGTDGYTF
D gene: TRBD1; clone size: once; J gene: TRBJ1-6; V gene: TRBV13; CDR3 DNA: TGTGCCAGCAGCTTGACAGGGGGAAGGTCACCCCTCCACTTT; CDR3 protein: CASSLTGGRSPLHF
D gene: .; clone size: .; J gene: TRBJ1-2; V gene: TRBV30; CDR3 DNA: TGTGCCTGGAGCCTTGAGAGGGGGGATGGCTACACCTTC; CDR3 protein: CAWSLERGDGYTF